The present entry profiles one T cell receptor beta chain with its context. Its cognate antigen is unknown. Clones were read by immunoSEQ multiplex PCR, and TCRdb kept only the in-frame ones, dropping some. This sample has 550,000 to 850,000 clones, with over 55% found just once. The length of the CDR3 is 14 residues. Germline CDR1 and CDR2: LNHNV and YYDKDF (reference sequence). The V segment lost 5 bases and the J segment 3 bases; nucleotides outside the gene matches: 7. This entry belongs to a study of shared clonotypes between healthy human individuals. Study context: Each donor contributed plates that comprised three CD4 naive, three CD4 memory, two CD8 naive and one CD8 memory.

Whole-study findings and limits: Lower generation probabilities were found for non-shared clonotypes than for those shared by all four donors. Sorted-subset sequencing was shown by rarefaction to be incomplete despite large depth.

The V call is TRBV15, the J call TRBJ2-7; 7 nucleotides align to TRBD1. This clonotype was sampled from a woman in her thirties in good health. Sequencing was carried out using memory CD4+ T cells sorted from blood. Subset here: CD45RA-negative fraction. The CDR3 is CATSPQRQGYEQYF. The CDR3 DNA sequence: TGTGCCACCAGCCCCCAGAGACAGGGCTACGAGCAGTACTTC.